These 13 T cell receptor beta chains share one sample of origin, sequenced in a study of shared clonotypes between healthy human individuals. Profiling relied on immunoSEQ multiplex PCR, and the TCRdb table lists in-frame clones only, not all of them. The repertoire holds about 2.4 million clones, approximately 93% seen once, with 0.36% in the top ten. Sequencing used naive CD4+ T cells from PBMCs. Subset noted: CD45RA+ positively selected. Receptors were obtained from a man aged 18 to 29 in good health. Some clones in this sample may be carry-over from other donors' samples.

The CDR3 sequence is CASSRLAGVLNEQFF. CDR3 in DNA: TGTGCCAGCAGCAGACTAGCGGGAGTTCTCAATGAGCAGTTCTTC. The chain has TRBV28 and TRBJ2-1, with TRBD2 identical over 12 bases. After removal of 6 bases from V and 6 bases from J, the junction contained 6 bases not matched to a gene. Per germline, CDR1 MDHEN and CDR2 SYDVKM. This CDR3 is built from 15 residues. The full variable domain, rest sourced from reference TRBV28 and TRBJ2-1, is DVKVTQSSRYLVKRTGEKVFLECVQDMDHENMFWYRQDPGLGLRLIYFSYDVKMKEKGDIPEGYSVSREKKERFSLILESASTNQTSMYLCASSRLAGVLNEQFFGPGTRLTVL.

The V and J genes are TRBV6-6 and TRBJ2-5; D may be TRBD1 or TRBD2 (5 bases each). The CDR3 is made up of 14 amino acids. The V end was cut by 6 bases, the J end by 5 bases, with 16 bases between. The V gene's germline CDR1 is MNHNY and CDR2 SVGAGI (reference sequence). The CDR3 reads CASRYGDVGETQYF. The CDR3 region has the DNA TGTGCCAGCAGATATGGGGACGTCGGGGAGACCCAGTACTTC.

The gene calls are TRBV4-2 and TRBJ1-3; D gene ambiguous. This CDR3 contains 14 residues. V lost 0 bases to trimming and J lost 4 bases, with 7 bases between them. Germline V gene sequence: CDR1 LGHNA, CDR2 YNFKEQ. The CDR3 nucleotides are TGTGCCAGCAGCCAAGATTGGGTGGGAAACACCATATATTTT. It yields the protein CASSQDWVGNTIYF.

The rearrangement uses TRBV2 and TRBJ2-4, with D possibly TRBD1 on 5 matching bases. The germline gives CDR1 SNHLY, CDR2 FYNNEI. V lost 7 bases and J 8 bases, leaving 15 bases between the germline ends. The CDR3 loop spans 13 amino acids. Here the CDR3 DNA reads TGTGCCAGCAACCGTGGGGCGTCCGACATTCAGTACTTC. It translates to CASNRGASDIQYF.

V and J are TRBV11-1 and TRBJ2-7; D is ambiguous. The V end lost 5 bases, the J end lost 3 bases, and 8 bases lay between the germline ends. Germline lookup yields CDR1 SGHAT and CDR2 FQDESV (reference sequence). CDR3 length equals 12 residues. The CDR3 DNA sequence: TGTGCCAGCAGCCCACTTCGCTACGAGCAGTACTTC. This gives the protein CASSPLRYEQYF.

CDR3 amino acids: CASTRMLAETTDTQYF. CDR3 nucleotide sequence: TGTGCCAGCACCCGGATGCTAGCGGAGACCACAGATACGCAGTATTTT. This chain joins TRBV7-9 and TRBJ2-3, with 7 positions matching TRBD2. The J segment lost 2 bases and the V segment lost 7 bases, leaving 12 bases of the junction unmatched. Germline assignment: CDR1 SEHNR and CDR2 FQNEAQ (reference sequence). The CDR3 has 16 amino acids.

The chain has TRBV6-1 and TRBJ2-2; 8 bases line up with TRBD2. Unmatched junction bases numbered 6, after V lost 7 bases and J lost 5 bases. The CDR3 contains 14 residues. From germline, CDR1 is MNHNS and CDR2 SASEGT. CDR3 in amino acids: CASKASGYTGELFF. The CDR3 nucleotides are TGTGCCAGCAAGGCTAGCGGGTATACCGGGGAGCTGTTTTTT.

This chain connects TRBV7-2 to TRBJ1-4; TRBD1 aligns across 8 bases. The V gene end was trimmed by 4 bases and the J gene end by 8 bases; junction bases not matched to a gene: 9. The CDR3 runs 15 residues. Germline CDR1 reads SGHTA; CDR2 reads FQGNSA. The CDR3 region has the DNA TGTGCCAGCAGCTCTTCAGGGGGCAGTCGGGAAAAACTGTTTTTT. This encodes CASSSSGGSREKLFF.

The chain links TRBV5-1 to TRBJ2-1; D ambiguous. V was clipped by 1 base and J by 2 bases, with 10 bases between them. The germline V gene has CDR1 SGHRS and CDR2 YFSETQ. The CDR3 spans 15 residues. CDR3 amino acids: CASSLLDSTYNEQFF. Written as DNA, the CDR3 is TGCGCCAGCAGCTTGCTCGACTCTACCTACAATGAGCAGTTCTTC.

The chain uses TRBV6-1 and TRBJ2-7, with D perhaps matching TRBD1 or TRBD2 (5 bases each). This CDR3 comprises 14 residues. Germline V lookup: CDR1 MNHNS, CDR2 SASEGT. V lost 7 bases to trimming and J lost 3 bases, with 16 bases between them. In DNA form, the CDR3 reads TGTGCCAGCACCGGGACGGTTGGTAGCTACGAGCAGTACTTC. Translated: CASTGTVGSYEQYF.

The chain carries TRBV5-1 and TRBJ2-3; 7 bases are shared with TRBD1. V was pared by 8 bases and J by 3 bases, with 6 bases of the junction left unmatched. This CDR3 comprises 13 residues. The germline V gene has CDR1 SGHRS and CDR2 YFSETQ. The CDR3 reads CASNQGVTDTQYF. The CDR3 nucleotides are TGCGCCAGTAACCAGGGGGTGACAGATACGCAGTATTTT.

The chain is built from TRBV11-1 and TRBJ2-1; 7 bases line up with TRBD1. The germline V gene has CDR1 SGHAT and CDR2 FQDESV (reference sequence). V lost 5 bases, J lost 9 bases, and 4 bases stayed unmatched. The CDR3 is made up of 12 amino acids. The CDR3 nucleotides are TGTGCCAGCAGCCTGAGACAGGGTGAGCAGTTCTTC. Translated, it gives CASSLRQGEQFF.

This chain connects TRBV5-1 to TRBJ2-1; 12 bases match TRBD1. Per germline, CDR1 SGHRS and CDR2 YFSETQ. The CDR3 is 16 residues long. The V and J ends lost 0 bases and 9 bases, in that order; junction bases with no gene match: 7. The CDR3 DNA reads as TGCGCCAGCAGCTTGGAGGGACAGGGGGCCGGCAGTGAGCAGTTCTTC. This codes for CASSLEGQGAGSEQFF.